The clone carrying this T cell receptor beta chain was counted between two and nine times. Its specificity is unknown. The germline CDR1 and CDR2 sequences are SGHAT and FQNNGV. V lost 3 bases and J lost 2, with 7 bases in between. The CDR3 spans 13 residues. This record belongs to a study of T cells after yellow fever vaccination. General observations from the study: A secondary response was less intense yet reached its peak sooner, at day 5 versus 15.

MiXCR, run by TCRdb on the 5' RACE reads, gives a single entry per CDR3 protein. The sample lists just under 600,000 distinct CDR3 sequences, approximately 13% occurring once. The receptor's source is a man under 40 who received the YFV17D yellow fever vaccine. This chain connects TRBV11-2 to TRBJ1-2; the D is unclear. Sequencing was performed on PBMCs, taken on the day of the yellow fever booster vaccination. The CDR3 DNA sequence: TGTGCCAGCAGCTTGAATCAAAACTATGGCTACACCTTC. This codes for CASSLNQNYGYTF.